This T cell receptor (beta chain) derives from a study of cytomegalovirus exposure and HLA in healthy donors. This CDR3 has 14 residues. V lost 4 bases and J lost 5, with 11 bases in between. The germline gives CDR1 WNHNN, CDR2 SYGVQD (reference sequence). The sample holds a few counts of this clone. Use of 60 Vbeta and 13 Jbeta primers characterized the PCR. The assay was immunoSEQ multiplex PCR, and TCRdb's table has in-frame clones only and misses some. Counted here are over 150,000 clones, around 80% occurring once; the ten biggest clones make up 8.5%. The source material was PBMCs. The receptor was isolated from a male donor in good health and CMV-seropositive. This sequence joins TRBV10-1 and TRBJ2-2; D may be TRBD1 (5 bases). CDR3 sequence reads: CASSAQGRTGELFF. The CDR3, as DNA: TGCGCCAGCAGTGCCCAGGGTCGGACCGGGGAGCTGTTTTTT.